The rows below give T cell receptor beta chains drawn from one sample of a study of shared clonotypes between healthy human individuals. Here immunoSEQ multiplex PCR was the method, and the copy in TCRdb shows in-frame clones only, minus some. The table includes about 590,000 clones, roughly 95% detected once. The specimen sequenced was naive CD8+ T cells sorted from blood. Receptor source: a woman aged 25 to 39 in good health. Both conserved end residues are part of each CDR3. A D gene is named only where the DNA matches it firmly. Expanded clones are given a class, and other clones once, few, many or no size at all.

cdr3_aa: CASSLGPSGRNEQYF; cdr3_nt: TGTGCCAGCAGCTTAGGTCCTAGCGGGAGGAACGAGCAGTACTTC; clone_size: NA; d_call: TRBD2; j_call: TRBJ2-7; v_call: TRBV13
cdr3_aa: CSVELDRGYGYTF; cdr3_nt: TGCAGCGTTGAATTAGACAGGGGCTATGGCTACACCTTC; clone_size: NA; d_call: TRBD1; j_call: TRBJ1-2; v_call: TRBV29-1
cdr3_aa: CASSHRSETTSMGGTDTQYF; cdr3_nt: TGTGCCAGCAGCCATCGTTCAGAGACAACCTCTATGGGAGGCACAGATACGCAGTATTTT; clone_size: once; d_call: NA; j_call: TRBJ2-3; v_call: TRBV7-8
cdr3_aa: CASVGSGNTIYF; cdr3_nt: TGTGCCAGCGTCGGTTCTGGAAACACCATATATTTT; clone_size: once; d_call: NA; j_call: TRBJ1-3; v_call: TRBV2
cdr3_aa: CASSSGLAVSYNEQFF; cdr3_nt: TGTGCCAGCAGTTCCGGACTAGCGGTTTCCTACAATGAGCAGTTCTTC; clone_size: NA; d_call: TRBD2; j_call: TRBJ2-1; v_call: TRBV27
cdr3_aa: CASSLVGIANANTEAFF; cdr3_nt: TGTGCCAGCAGCTTAGTAGGTATAGCAAACGCGAACACTGAAGCTTTCTTT; clone_size: NA; d_call: NA; j_call: TRBJ1-1; v_call: TRBV7-6
cdr3_aa: CASSVGQGNNQPQHF; cdr3_nt: TGTGCCAGCAGCGTAGGACAGGGAAACAATCAGCCCCAGCATTTT; clone_size: NA; d_call: TRBD1; j_call: TRBJ1-5; v_call: TRBV6-5
cdr3_aa: CASSPGETDLPQFF; cdr3_nt: TGCGCCAGCAGCCCAGGAGAGACAGACCTACCACAGTTCTTC; clone_size: NA; d_call: NA; j_call: TRBJ2-1; v_call: TRBV4-1
cdr3_aa: CASSPLAGTYEQYF; cdr3_nt: TGTGCCAGCAGTCCGCTAGCGGGTACCTACGAGCAGTACTTC; clone_size: NA; d_call: TRBD2; j_call: TRBJ2-7; v_call: TRBV6-5
cdr3_aa: CASSPSGSSYNEQFF; cdr3_nt: TGTGCCAGCAGCCCTAGCGGAAGCTCCTACAATGAGCAGTTCTTC; clone_size: NA; d_call: TRBD2; j_call: TRBJ2-1; v_call: TRBV7-2
cdr3_aa: CASSFRDHSYEQYF; cdr3_nt: TGCGCCAGCAGCTTTCGGGACCACTCCTACGAGCAGTACTTC; clone_size: NA; d_call: NA; j_call: TRBJ2-7; v_call: TRBV5-1
cdr3_aa: CASSDNNDNEQFF; cdr3_nt: TGCGCCAGCAGTGATAATAACGACAATGAGCAGTTCTTC; clone_size: NA; d_call: NA; j_call: TRBJ2-1; v_call: TRBV10-1
cdr3_aa: CSVLGGSNYEQYF; cdr3_nt: TGCAGCGTGCTCGGGGGATCCAACTACGAGCAGTACTTC; clone_size: NA; d_call: NA; j_call: TRBJ2-7; v_call: TRBV29-1
cdr3_aa: CASSQDSREQYF; cdr3_nt: TGTGCCAGCAGCCAAGATAGTCGCGAGCAGTACTTC; clone_size: NA; d_call: NA; j_call: TRBJ2-7; v_call: TRBV14
cdr3_aa: CASSSEGGTDTQYF; cdr3_nt: TGTGCCAGCAGTTCCGAGGGAGGAACAGATACGCAGTATTTT; clone_size: NA; d_call: NA; j_call: TRBJ2-3; v_call: TRBV6-5
cdr3_aa: CASSAEGDEQFF; cdr3_nt: TGTGCCAGCAGCGCCGAGGGTGATGAGCAGTTCTTC; clone_size: once; d_call: NA; j_call: TRBJ2-1; v_call: TRBV9
cdr3_aa: CASLDRAESYEQYF; cdr3_nt: TGTGCCAGTTTAGACAGGGCAGAATCCTACGAGCAGTACTTC; clone_size: once; d_call: TRBD1; j_call: TRBJ2-7; v_call: TRBV7-9
cdr3_aa: CASSSPFTDTQYF; cdr3_nt: TGTGCCAGCAGTTCCCCCTTCACAGATACGCAGTATTTT; clone_size: NA; d_call: NA; j_call: TRBJ2-3; v_call: TRBV27
cdr3_aa: CASHPGPIYTSSYEQYF; cdr3_nt: TGTGCCAGCCATCCGGGCCCAATCTATACGAGCTCCTACGAGCAGTACTTC; clone_size: NA; d_call: NA; j_call: TRBJ2-7; v_call: TRBV28
cdr3_aa: CASSQAGGAGTYEQYF; cdr3_nt: TGCGCCAGCAGCCAGGCAGGGGGCGCGGGGACCTACGAGCAGTACTTC; clone_size: NA; d_call: TRBD1; j_call: TRBJ2-7; v_call: TRBV4-1
cdr3_aa: CASSHKKRTSGSRETQYF; cdr3_nt: TGTGCCAGCAGCCACAAGAAACGGACTAGCGGGAGCAGGGAGACCCAGTACTTC; clone_size: NA; d_call: TRBD2; j_call: TRBJ2-5; v_call: TRBV2
cdr3_aa: CSGLTGYEQYF; cdr3_nt: TGCAGCGGCCTGACTGGGTACGAGCAGTACTTC; clone_size: NA; d_call: NA; j_call: TRBJ2-7; v_call: TRBV29-1
cdr3_aa: CASSIVHSSGRAWLETQYF; cdr3_nt: TGTGCCAGTAGTATAGTCCATTCTAGCGGGAGGGCCTGGTTGGAGACCCAGTACTTC; clone_size: NA; d_call: TRBD2; j_call: TRBJ2-5; v_call: TRBV19
cdr3_aa: CASSSDRDGNTIYF; cdr3_nt: TGTGCCAGCAGTTCCGACAGGGACGGAAACACCATATATTTT; clone_size: NA; d_call: TRBD1; j_call: TRBJ1-3; v_call: TRBV9
cdr3_aa: CSARVITEAFF; cdr3_nt: TGCAGTGCTAGGGTGATCACTGAAGCTTTCTTT; clone_size: few; d_call: NA; j_call: TRBJ1-1; v_call: TRBV20-1
cdr3_aa: CASSKGLAGEYQETQYF; cdr3_nt: TGCGCCAGCAGCAAGGGACTAGCGGGAGAGTACCAAGAGACCCAGTACTTC; clone_size: once; d_call: TRBD2; j_call: TRBJ2-5; v_call: TRBV5-1
cdr3_aa: CASNQGLANTGELFF; cdr3_nt: TGTGCCAGCAACCAAGGACTAGCGAACACCGGGGAGCTGTTTTTT; clone_size: NA; d_call: TRBD2; j_call: TRBJ2-2; v_call: TRBV4-2
cdr3_aa: CASSSSEMEEKLFF; cdr3_nt: TGTGCCAGCTCATCATCGGAAATGGAGGAAAAACTGTTTTTT; clone_size: NA; d_call: NA; j_call: TRBJ1-4; v_call: TRBV18
cdr3_aa: CASGKESNQPQHF; cdr3_nt: TGTGCCAGCGGCAAGGAGAGCAATCAGCCCCAGCATTTT; clone_size: NA; d_call: NA; j_call: TRBJ1-5; v_call: TRBV6-6
cdr3_aa: CASSPLGQSDSTNEKLFF; cdr3_nt: TGTGCCAGCAGCCCGTTGGGACAGTCGGATTCAACTAATGAAAAACTGTTTTTT; clone_size: NA; d_call: TRBD1; j_call: TRBJ1-4; v_call: TRBV11-2
cdr3_aa: CASSVTTGGPYNEQFF; cdr3_nt: TGTGCCAGCAGCGTCACCACAGGGGGGCCTTACAATGAGCAGTTCTTC; clone_size: NA; d_call: TRBD1; j_call: TRBJ2-1; v_call: TRBV9
cdr3_aa: CASSKDSPGTQYF; cdr3_nt: TGCGCCAGCAGTAAGGACAGCCCCGGGACCCAGTACTTC; clone_size: NA; d_call: NA; j_call: TRBJ2-5; v_call: TRBV10-2
cdr3_aa: CASSRTEQETQYF; cdr3_nt: TGTGCCAGCAGTCGGACAGAACAAGAGACCCAGTACTTC; clone_size: NA; d_call: NA; j_call: TRBJ2-5; v_call: TRBV28
cdr3_aa: CASSIDREEEQFF; cdr3_nt: TGTGCCAGTAGTATAGATCGGGAGGAGGAGCAGTTCTTC; clone_size: NA; d_call: TRBD2; j_call: TRBJ2-1; v_call: TRBV19
cdr3_aa: CASSVGSGISYEQYF; cdr3_nt: TGTGCCAGCAGCGTAGGTTCAGGAATCTCCTACGAGCAGTACTTC; clone_size: NA; d_call: NA; j_call: TRBJ2-7; v_call: TRBV9
cdr3_aa: CASSQVASGPSTDTQYF; cdr3_nt: TGCGCCAGCAGCCAAGTGGCAAGCGGCCCTAGCACAGATACGCAGTATTTT; clone_size: NA; d_call: NA; j_call: TRBJ2-3; v_call: TRBV4-1
cdr3_aa: CASSLSGHSYEQYF; cdr3_nt: TGTGCCAGCAGCTTGTCGGGGCACTCCTACGAGCAGTACTTC; clone_size: NA; d_call: NA; j_call: TRBJ2-7; v_call: TRBV5-5
cdr3_aa: CASSFREGFYGYTF; cdr3_nt: TGTGCCAGCAGTTTCCGGGAGGGATTCTATGGCTACACCTTC; clone_size: NA; d_call: NA; j_call: TRBJ1-2; v_call: TRBV27
cdr3_aa: CASSYPHWGYGYTF; cdr3_nt: TGTGCCAGCAGTTACCCCCACTGGGGCTATGGCTACACCTTC; clone_size: NA; d_call: NA; j_call: TRBJ1-2; v_call: TRBV28
cdr3_aa: CASSPTEALSYEQYF; cdr3_nt: TGCGCCAGCAGCCCAACAGAGGCCCTATCCTACGAGCAGTACTTC; clone_size: NA; d_call: NA; j_call: TRBJ2-7; v_call: TRBV4-1
cdr3_aa: CASSPTRQGTEQFF; cdr3_nt: TGTGCCAGCAGTCCGACGCGACAGGGGACCGAGCAGTTCTTC; clone_size: NA; d_call: TRBD1; j_call: TRBJ2-1; v_call: TRBV6-5
cdr3_aa: CASSTTSGRTDTQYF; cdr3_nt: TGTGCCAGCAGCACGACTAGCGGGAGGACAGATACGCAGTATTTT; clone_size: NA; d_call: TRBD2; j_call: TRBJ2-3; v_call: TRBV11-3
cdr3_aa: CASSQAVGISHEQYF; cdr3_nt: TGCGCCAGCAGCCAAGCGGTAGGAATCTCCCACGAGCAGTACTTC; clone_size: NA; d_call: NA; j_call: TRBJ2-7; v_call: TRBV4-1
cdr3_aa: CASSFGQGYGYTF; cdr3_nt: TGTGCCAGCAGCTTCGGACAGGGGTATGGCTACACCTTC; clone_size: NA; d_call: TRBD1; j_call: TRBJ1-2; v_call: TRBV7-3
cdr3_aa: CASSFVDRNLYEQYF; cdr3_nt: TGTGCCAGCAGTTTCGTCGACAGGAATTTGTACGAGCAGTACTTC; clone_size: NA; d_call: NA; j_call: TRBJ2-7; v_call: TRBV28
cdr3_aa: CASRREGYEQYF; cdr3_nt: TGTGCCAGCAGACGCGAGGGCTACGAGCAGTACTTC; clone_size: NA; d_call: NA; j_call: TRBJ2-7; v_call: TRBV2
cdr3_aa: CSAPFGSQEFF; cdr3_nt: TGCAGTGCTCCCTTCGGGAGCCAGGAGTTCTTC; clone_size: NA; d_call: NA; j_call: TRBJ2-1; v_call: TRBV20-1
cdr3_aa: CSVEDGGAVTEAFF; cdr3_nt: TGCAGCGTTGAAGATGGGGGGGCGGTGACTGAAGCTTTCTTT; clone_size: few; d_call: NA; j_call: TRBJ1-1; v_call: TRBV29-1